Given below is one TCR beta chain in context. The antigen remains undetermined. A clone one base away is much larger, so this may be a read error. TCR cDNA was made by 5'RACE template switching, adding a universal primer site and UMIs. TCRdb called the 5' RACE reads again in MiXCR, with one record for every CDR3 protein. The sample yields hundreds of thousands of distinct CDR3 sequences, 19% seen once. This sample stems from a study of T cells after yellow fever vaccination. Broader study findings: A weaker secondary response peaked on day 5, the primary on day 15. A small proportion of clonotypes was detected in both the CD4 and CD8 compartments.

This clonotype was sampled from a man younger than 40 who received the YFV17D yellow fever vaccine. The source material was PBMCs, sampled 15 days after the yellow fever booster vaccination.

Written as DNA, the CDR3 is TGCGCCAGCAGCTTGAAGGGGCAAGAGACCCCGTACTTC. Translated, it gives CASSLKGQETPYF. The chain links TRBV5-1 to TRBJ2-5, with D possibly TRBD1 on 5 matching bases. This CDR3 has 13 amino acids. The V gene's germline CDR1 is SGHRS and CDR2 YFSETQ.